The T cell receptor (beta chain) under discussion was sequenced for a study of T cell changes during pregnancy in multiple sclerosis. Clones were sequenced by immunoSEQ multiplex PCR, and TCRdb holds only the in-frame ones, with some missing. The data show approximately 80,000 clones, 85% to 95% seen once. The CDR3 spans 13 residues. Germline V gives CDR1 MNHEY, CDR2 SVGAGI. Trimming cost V 0 bases and J 13 bases; bases outside gene matches: 0. This TCR was recovered from a female donor with multiple sclerosis, enrolled in a pregnancy study. The gene calls are TRBV6-5 and TRBJ1-6; TRBD1 agrees at 10 bases. The sample in question was peripheral blood, obtained in the third trimester of pregnancy. The DNA of the CDR3 is TGTGCCAGCAGTTACTCGACAGGGGGCCCCCTCCACTTT. Protein product: CASSYSTGGPLHF.